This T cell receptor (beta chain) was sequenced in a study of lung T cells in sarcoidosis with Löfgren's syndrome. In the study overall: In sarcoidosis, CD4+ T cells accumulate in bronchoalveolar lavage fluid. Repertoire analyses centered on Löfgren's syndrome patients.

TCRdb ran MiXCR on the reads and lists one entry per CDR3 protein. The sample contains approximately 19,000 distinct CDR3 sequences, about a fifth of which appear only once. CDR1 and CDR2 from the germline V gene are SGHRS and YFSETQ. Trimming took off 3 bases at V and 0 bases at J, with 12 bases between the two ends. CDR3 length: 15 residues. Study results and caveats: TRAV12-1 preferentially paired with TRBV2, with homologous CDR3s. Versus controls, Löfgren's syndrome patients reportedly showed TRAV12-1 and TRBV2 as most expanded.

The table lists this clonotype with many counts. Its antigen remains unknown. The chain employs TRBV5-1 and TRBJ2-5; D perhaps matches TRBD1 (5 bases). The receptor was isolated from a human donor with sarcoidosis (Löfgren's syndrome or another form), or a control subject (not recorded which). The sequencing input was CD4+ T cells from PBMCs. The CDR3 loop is CASSSAGAYQETQYF. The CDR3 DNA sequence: TGCGCCAGCAGCTCGGCTGGGGCTTACCAAGAGACCCAGTACTTC.